Shown below are 8 T cell receptor beta chains from a single sample sequenced in a study of tumor-infiltrating lymphocytes in oesophageal squamous cell carcinoma. TCRdb fed the PCR reads into MiXCR, producing one record per CDR3 protein. The sample contains about 21,000 distinct CDR3 sequences, 35% to 45% of which appear only once. Sequencing was carried out using esophageal tumor tissue. These receptor sequences come from a male donor with esophageal squamous cell carcinoma.

The chain has TRBV11-1 and TRBJ2-7; 8 positions match TRBD1. V lost 5 bases to trimming and J lost 2 bases; unmatched junction nucleotides: 5. The germline CDR1 and CDR2 sequences are SGHAT and FQDESV (reference sequence). The CDR3 is 14 residues long. The CDR3 DNA reads as TGTGCCAGCAGCCGATGGACAGGGACCTACGAGCAGTACTTC. Residues: CASSRWTGTYEQYF.

V usage is TRBV7-9 and J usage is TRBJ2-1; 7 bases agree with TRBD1. The J call may be in error: the DNA end matches TRBJ2-7 better. Germline CDR1 reads SEHNR; CDR2 reads FQNEAQ (reference sequence). The CDR3 sequence is 13 residues long. The CDR3 coding sequence is TGTGCCAGCAGCTTAGGGGACAGATACGAGCAGTACTTC. It specifies CASSLGDRYEQYF.

Of note for this clonotype: At one end the junction does not follow the germline gene, possibly because of a read error. The chain carries TRBV12-3 or TRBV12-4 and TRBJ1-5; 8 bases are a match to TRBD1. The CDR3 sequence is 15 residues long. CDR3 sequence reads: CASTHPDRDISLSIF. CDR3 nucleotide sequence: TGTGCCAGCACCCACCCGGACAGGGATATCAGCCTCAGCATTTTT.

This clonotype was counted between two and nine times. The CDR3 carries no conserved terminal phenylalanine or tryptophan, so it likely arises from a read error. Because the CDR3's place on the DNA is in doubt, the DNA is left out and the CDR3 is given as listed by TCRdb. The chain employs TRBV7-9 and TRBJ2-7. Counting both end residues, the CDR3 totals 18 amino acids. The germline gives CDR1 SEHNR, CDR2 FQNEAQ (reference sequence). CDR3 amino acids: CASSIIGVTPQDGYTFGS.

In this sample, this clonotype turned up many times. The CDR3 DNA reads as TGTGCCAGCAGTCGAAACAGGGGTTTCGACGAGCAGTACTTC. Protein product: CASSRNRGFDEQYF. The chain recombines TRBV6-1 with TRBJ2-7; 7 bases match TRBD1. This CDR3 contains 14 residues. V trimming: 5 bases; J trimming: 5 bases; junction bases outside the gene matches: 9. Looked up from germline, CDR1 is MNHNS and CDR2 is SASEGT.

The sample holds many counts of this clonotype. The chain carries TRBV28 and TRBJ2-2, with D uncertain. The V end was cut by 2 bases, the J end by 8 bases, with 3 bases between. CDR1 is MDHEN and CDR2 is SYDVKM in the germline V gene. CDR3 length equals 11 residues. The CDR3 sequence: CASSLVGELFF. The CDR3 nucleotides read TGTGCCAGCAGTTTAGTAGGGGAGCTGTTTTTT.

CDR3 amino acids: CASSLNSGDTQYF. The CDR3 region has the DNA TGTGCCAGCAGCTTAAATTCTGGGGATACGCAGTATTTT. The V and J genes are TRBV7-3 and TRBJ2-3; D remains unclear. V was pared by 1 base and J by 6 bases, with 8 bases between. Germline V gene data show CDR1 as SGHTA and CDR2 as FQGTGA. The CDR3 sequence is 13 residues long.

This clonotype was observed a few times. The chain joins TRBV28 to TRBJ2-1; 12 bases agree with TRBD2. V shed 6 bases and J 5 bases; nucleotides not matched to a gene: 5. This CDR3 has 15 residues. From germline, CDR1 is MDHEN and CDR2 SYDVKM. Written as DNA, the CDR3 is TGTGCCAGCAGCCCCCTAGCGGGGGGGGACAATGAGCAGTTCTTC. It is translated as CASSPLAGGDNEQFF. Full variable domain (missing parts from reference TRBV28 and TRBJ2-1): DVKVTQSSRYLVKRTGEKVFLECVQDMDHENMFWYRQDPGLGLRLIYFSYDVKMKEKGDIPEGYSVSREKKERFSLILESASTNQTSMYLCASSPLAGGDNEQFFGPGTRLTVL.